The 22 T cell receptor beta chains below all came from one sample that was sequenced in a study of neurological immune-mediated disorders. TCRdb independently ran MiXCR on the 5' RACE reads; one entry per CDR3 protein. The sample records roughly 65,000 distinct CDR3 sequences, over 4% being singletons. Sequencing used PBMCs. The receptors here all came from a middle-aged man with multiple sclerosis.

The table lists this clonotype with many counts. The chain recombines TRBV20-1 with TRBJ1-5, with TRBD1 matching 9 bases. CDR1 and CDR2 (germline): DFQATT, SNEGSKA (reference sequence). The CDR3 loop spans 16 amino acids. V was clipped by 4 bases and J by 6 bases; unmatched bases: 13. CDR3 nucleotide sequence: TGCAGTGCTAAGGAGATATCGGACAGGGGTGGTCAGCCCCAGCATTTT. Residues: CSAKEISDRGGQPQHF.

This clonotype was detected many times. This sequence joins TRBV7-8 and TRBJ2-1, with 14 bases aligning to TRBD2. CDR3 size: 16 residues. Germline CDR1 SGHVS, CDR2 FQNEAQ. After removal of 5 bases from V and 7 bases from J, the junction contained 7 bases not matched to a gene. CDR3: CASSGRLAGGPNEQFF. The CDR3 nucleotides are TGTGCCAGCAGCGGGCGACTAGCGGGGGGGCCGAATGAGCAGTTCTTC.

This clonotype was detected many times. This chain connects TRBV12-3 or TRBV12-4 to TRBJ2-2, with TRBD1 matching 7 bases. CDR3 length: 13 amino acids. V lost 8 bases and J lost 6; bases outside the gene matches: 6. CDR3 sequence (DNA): TGTGCCAGCGGGCGAGACAGGGCCGGGGAGCTGTTTTTT. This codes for CASGRDRAGELFF.

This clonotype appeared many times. CDR3 sequence: CASSGNYRGPVEQFF. CDR3 nucleotides: TGCGCCAGCAGCGGAAATTATCGGGGGCCGGTTGAGCAGTTCTTC. This chain uses TRBV5-1 with TRBJ2-1; the D gene could be TRBD1 or TRBD2 (6 bases each). This CDR3 spans 15 amino acids. Germline V gene lookup returns CDR1 SGHRS and CDR2 YFSETQ. Between the trimmed V and J ends, which lost 4 bases and 9 bases, there was a span of 20 bases.

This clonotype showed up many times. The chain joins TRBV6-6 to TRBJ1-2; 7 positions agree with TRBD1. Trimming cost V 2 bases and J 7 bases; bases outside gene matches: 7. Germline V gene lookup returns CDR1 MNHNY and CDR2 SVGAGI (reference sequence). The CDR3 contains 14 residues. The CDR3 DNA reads TGTGCCAGCAGTTACGGGACAGTTGGAGGTGGCTACACCTTC. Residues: CASSYGTVGGGYTF.

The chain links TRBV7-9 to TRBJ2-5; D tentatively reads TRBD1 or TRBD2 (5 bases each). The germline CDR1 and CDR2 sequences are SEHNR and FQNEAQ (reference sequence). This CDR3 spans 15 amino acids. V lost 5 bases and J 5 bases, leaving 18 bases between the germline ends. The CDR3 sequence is CASSTPGPMGETQYF. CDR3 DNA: TGTGCCAGCAGCACACCGGGACCAATGGGGGAGACCCAGTACTTC.

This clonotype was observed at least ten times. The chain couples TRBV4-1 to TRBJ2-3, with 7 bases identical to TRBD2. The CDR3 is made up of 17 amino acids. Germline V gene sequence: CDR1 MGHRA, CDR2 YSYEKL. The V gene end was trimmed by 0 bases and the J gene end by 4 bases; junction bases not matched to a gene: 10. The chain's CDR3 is CASSQDLTSVAADTQYF. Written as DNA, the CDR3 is TGCGCCAGCAGCCAAGATTTAACTAGCGTCGCCGCAGATACGCAGTATTTT.

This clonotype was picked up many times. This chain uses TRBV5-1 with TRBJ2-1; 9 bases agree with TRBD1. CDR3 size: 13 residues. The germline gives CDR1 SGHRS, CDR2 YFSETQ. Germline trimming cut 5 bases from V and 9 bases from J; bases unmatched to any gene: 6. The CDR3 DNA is TGCGCCAGCAGATTACAGGGGGCCACTGAGCAGTTCTTC. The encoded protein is CASRLQGATEQFF.

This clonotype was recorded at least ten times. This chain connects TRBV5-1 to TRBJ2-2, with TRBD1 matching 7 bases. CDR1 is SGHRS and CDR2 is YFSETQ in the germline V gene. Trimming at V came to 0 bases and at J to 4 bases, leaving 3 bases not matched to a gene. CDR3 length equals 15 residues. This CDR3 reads CASSLGQGVTGELFF. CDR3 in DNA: TGCGCCAGCAGCTTGGGACAGGGAGTCACCGGGGAGCTGTTTTTT.

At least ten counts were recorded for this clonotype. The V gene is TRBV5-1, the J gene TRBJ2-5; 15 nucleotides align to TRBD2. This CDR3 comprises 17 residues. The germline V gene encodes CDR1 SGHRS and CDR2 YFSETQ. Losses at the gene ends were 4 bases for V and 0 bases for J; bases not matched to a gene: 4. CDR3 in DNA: TGCGCCAGCAGCCCGGGGACTAGCGGGGGGTACCAAGAGACCCAGTACTTC. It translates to CASSPGTSGGYQETQYF.

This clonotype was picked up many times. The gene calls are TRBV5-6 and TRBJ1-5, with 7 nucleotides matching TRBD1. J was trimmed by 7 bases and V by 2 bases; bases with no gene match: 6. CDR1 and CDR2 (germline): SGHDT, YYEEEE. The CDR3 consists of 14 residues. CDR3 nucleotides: TGTGCCAGCAGCTTAACAGGGGCGGGACAGCCCCAGCATTTT. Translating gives CASSLTGAGQPQHF.

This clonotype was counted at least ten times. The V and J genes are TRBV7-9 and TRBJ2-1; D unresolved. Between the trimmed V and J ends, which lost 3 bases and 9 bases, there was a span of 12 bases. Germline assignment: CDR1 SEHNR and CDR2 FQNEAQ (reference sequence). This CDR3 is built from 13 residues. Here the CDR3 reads CASSLVFTSEQFF. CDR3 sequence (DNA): TGTGCCAGCAGCTTGGTGTTTACGAGTGAGCAGTTCTTC.

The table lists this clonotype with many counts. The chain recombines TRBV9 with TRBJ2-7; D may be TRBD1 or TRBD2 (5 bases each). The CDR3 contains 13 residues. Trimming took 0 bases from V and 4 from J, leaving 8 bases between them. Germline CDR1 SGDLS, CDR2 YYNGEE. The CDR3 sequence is CASSVVEGYEQYF. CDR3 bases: TGTGCCAGCAGCGTAGTAGAGGGGTACGAGCAGTACTTC.

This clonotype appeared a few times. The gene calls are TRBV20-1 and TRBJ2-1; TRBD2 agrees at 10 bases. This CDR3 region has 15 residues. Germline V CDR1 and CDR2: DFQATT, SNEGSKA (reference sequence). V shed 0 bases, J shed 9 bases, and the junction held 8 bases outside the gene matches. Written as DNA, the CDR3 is TGCAGTGCTAGAGATCGGGCTAGCGGGGGTAGTGAGCAGTTCTTC. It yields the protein CSARDRASGGSEQFF.

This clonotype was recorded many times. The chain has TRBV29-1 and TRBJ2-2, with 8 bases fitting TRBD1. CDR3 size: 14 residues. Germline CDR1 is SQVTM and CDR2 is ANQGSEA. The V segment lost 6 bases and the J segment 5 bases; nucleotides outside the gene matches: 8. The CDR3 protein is CSVEDRVETGELFF. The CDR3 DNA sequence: TGCAGCGTCGAGGACAGGGTAGAGACCGGGGAGCTGTTTTTT.

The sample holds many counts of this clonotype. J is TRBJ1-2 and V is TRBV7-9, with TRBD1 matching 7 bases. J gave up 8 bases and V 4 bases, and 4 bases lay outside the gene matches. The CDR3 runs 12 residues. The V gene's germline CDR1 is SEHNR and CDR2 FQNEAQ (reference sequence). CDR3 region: CASSWTGQGYTF. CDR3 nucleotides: TGTGCCAGCAGCTGGACAGGCCAAGGCTACACCTTC.

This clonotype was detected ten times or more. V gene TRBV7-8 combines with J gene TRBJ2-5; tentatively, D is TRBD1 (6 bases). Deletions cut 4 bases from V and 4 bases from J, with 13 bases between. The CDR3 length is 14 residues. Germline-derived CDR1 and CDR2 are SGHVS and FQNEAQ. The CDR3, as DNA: TGTGCCAGCAGCTCAGGGGTGGGGTCAGAGACCCAGTACTTC. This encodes CASSSGVGSETQYF.

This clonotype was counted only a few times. CDR3 loop: CASSLGGSSQPQHF. Here the CDR3 DNA reads TGTGCCAGCAGCTTGGGGGGCAGTAGTCAGCCCCAGCATTTT. The chain couples TRBV5-5 to TRBJ1-5, with D tentatively TRBD1 (5 bases). The CDR3 contains 14 residues. In germline, CDR1 is SGHKS, CDR2 YYEKEE (reference sequence). V was pared by 0 bases and J by 6 bases, with 10 bases between.

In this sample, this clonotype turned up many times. CDR3 coding DNA: TGCGCCAGCAGCTTGGAGCCGGGGAAAGCTTTCTTT. Its translation: CASSLEPGKAFF. The genes are TRBV5-1 and TRBJ1-1; no clear D gene. The CDR3 covers 12 residues. V was clipped by 0 bases and J by 9 bases, with 9 bases between them. CDR1 is SGHRS and CDR2 is YFSETQ in the germline V gene.

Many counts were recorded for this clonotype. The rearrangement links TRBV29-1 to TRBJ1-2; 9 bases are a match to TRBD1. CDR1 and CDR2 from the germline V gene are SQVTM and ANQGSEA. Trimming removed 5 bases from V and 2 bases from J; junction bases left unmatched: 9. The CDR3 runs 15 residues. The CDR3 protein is CSVPLRGTGNYGYTF. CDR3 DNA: TGCAGCGTTCCCCTCCGGGGGACAGGGAACTATGGCTACACCTTC.

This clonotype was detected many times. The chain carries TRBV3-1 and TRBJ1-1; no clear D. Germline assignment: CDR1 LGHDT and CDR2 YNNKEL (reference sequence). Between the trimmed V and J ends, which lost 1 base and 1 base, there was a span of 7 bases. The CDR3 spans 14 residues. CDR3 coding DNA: TGTGCCAGCAGCCAAGTAGTTGGGAACACTGAAGCTTTCTTT. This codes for CASSQVVGNTEAFF.

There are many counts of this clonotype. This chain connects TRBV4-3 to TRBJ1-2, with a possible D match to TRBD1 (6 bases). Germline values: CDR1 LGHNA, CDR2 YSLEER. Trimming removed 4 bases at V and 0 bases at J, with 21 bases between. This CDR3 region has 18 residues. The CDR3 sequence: CASSPATGSLASNYGYTF. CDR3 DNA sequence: TGCGCCAGCAGCCCAGCGACAGGATCCTTAGCGTCTAACTATGGCTACACCTTC.